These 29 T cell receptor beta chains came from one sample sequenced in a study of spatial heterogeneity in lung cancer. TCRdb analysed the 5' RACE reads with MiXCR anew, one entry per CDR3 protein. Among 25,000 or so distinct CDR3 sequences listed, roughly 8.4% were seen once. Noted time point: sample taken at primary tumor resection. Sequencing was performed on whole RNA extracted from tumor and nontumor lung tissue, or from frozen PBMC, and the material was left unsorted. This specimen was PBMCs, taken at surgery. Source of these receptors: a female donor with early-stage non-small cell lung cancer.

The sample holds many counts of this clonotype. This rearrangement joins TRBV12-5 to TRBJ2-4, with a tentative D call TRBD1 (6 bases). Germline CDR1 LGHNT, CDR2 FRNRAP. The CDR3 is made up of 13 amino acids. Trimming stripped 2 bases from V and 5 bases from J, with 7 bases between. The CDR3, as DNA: TGTGCTAGTGGTTTGTGGACAGAAAACATTCAGTACTTC. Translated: CASGLWTENIQYF.

The DNA for the CDR3 is TGTGCCAGCAGCTGGGCCGGGACAGGGCCCTACAATGAGCAGTTCTTC. Translated, it gives CASSWAGTGPYNEQFF. This chain connects TRBV7-9 to TRBJ2-1; 9 nucleotides match TRBD1. Germline CDR1 and CDR2: SEHNR and FQNEAQ (reference sequence). V lost 4 bases and J lost 2; bases outside the gene matches: 6. This CDR3 is built from 16 residues.

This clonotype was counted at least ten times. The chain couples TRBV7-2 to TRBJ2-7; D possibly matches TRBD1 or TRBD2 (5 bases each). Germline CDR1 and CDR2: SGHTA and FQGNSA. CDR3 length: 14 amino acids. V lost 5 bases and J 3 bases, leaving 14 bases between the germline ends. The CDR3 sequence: CASSPGPSSYEQYF. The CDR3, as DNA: TGTGCCAGCAGCCCGGGACCGTCGAGCTACGAGCAGTACTTC.

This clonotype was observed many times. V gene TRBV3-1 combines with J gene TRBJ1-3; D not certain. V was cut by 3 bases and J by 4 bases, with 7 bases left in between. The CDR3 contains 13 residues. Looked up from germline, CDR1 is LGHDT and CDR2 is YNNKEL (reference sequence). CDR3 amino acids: CASSHRQGNTIYF. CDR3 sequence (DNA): TGTGCCAGCAGCCATCGGCAGGGAAACACCATATATTTT.

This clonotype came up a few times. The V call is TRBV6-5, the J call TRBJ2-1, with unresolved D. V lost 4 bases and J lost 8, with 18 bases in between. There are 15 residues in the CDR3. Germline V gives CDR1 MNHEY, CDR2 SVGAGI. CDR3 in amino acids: CASSLSLYLSHEQFF. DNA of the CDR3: TGTGCCAGCAGTTTGAGTCTCTACCTGTCCCATGAGCAGTTCTTC.

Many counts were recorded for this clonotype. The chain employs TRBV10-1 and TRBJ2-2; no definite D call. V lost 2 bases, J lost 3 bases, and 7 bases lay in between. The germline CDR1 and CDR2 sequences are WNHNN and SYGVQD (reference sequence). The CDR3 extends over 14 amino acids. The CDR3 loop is CASSEHSYTGELFF. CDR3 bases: TGCGCCAGCAGTGAGCACTCCTACACCGGGGAGCTGTTTTTT.

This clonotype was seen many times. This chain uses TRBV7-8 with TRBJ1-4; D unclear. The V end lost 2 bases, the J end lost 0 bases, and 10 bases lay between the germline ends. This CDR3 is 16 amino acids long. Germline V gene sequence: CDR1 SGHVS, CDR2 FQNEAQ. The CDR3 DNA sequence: TGTGCCAGCAGCTTATCTAGAACCACAACTAATGAAAAACTGTTTTTT. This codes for CASSLSRTTTNEKLFF.

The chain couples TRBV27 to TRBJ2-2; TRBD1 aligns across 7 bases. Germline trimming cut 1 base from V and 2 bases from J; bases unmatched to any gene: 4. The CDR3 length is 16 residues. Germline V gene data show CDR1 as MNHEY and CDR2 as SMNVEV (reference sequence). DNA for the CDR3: TGTGCCAGCAGTTTATATCGACAGGGAAACACCGGGGAGCTGTTTTTT. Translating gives CASSLYRQGNTGELFF.

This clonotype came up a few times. CDR3 region: CASNKRGAGPAFF. The CDR3 DNA reads TGTGCCAGCAACAAAAGGGGAGCAGGGCCGGCTTTCTTT. The chain is built from TRBV6-5 and TRBJ1-1, with D possibly TRBD1 on 5 matching bases. Trimming stripped 7 bases from V and 11 bases from J, with 20 bases between. This CDR3 region has 13 residues. Germline assignment: CDR1 MNHEY and CDR2 SVGAGI.

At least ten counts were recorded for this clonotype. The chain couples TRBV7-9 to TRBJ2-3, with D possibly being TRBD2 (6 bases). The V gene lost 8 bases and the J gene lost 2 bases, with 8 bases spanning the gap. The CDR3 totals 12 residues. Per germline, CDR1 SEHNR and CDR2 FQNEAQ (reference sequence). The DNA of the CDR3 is TGTGCCAGCGCGCGGGACACAGATACGCAGTATTTT. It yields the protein CASARDTDTQYF.

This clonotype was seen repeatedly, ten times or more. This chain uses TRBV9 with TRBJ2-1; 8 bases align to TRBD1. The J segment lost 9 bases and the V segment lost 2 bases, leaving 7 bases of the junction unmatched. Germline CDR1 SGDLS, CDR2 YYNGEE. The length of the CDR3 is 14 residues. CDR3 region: CASSVQGAAAEQFF. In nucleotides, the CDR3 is TGTGCCAGCAGCGTCCAGGGGGCGGCAGCTGAGCAGTTCTTC.

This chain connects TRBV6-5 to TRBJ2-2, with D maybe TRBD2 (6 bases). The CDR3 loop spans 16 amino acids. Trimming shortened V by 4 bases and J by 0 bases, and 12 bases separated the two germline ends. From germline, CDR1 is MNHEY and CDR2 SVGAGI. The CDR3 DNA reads TGTGCCAGCAGTTTCCGGGACTCTACGAACACCGGGGAGCTGTTTTTT. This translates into CASSFRDSTNTGELFF.

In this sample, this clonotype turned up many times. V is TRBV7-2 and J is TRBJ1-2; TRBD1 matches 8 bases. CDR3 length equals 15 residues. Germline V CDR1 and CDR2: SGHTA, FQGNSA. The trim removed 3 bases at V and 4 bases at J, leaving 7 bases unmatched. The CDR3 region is CASSFQGARGYGYTF. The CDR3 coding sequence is TGTGCCAGCAGCTTTCAGGGGGCGCGGGGCTATGGCTACACCTTC.

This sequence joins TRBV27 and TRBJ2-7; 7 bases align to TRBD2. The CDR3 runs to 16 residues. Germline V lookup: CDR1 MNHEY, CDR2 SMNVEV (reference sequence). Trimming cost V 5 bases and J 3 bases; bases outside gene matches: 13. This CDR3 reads CASSLGLTPLIYEQYF. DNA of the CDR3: TGTGCCAGCAGTCTGGGACTAACCCCTCTTATCTACGAGCAGTACTTC.

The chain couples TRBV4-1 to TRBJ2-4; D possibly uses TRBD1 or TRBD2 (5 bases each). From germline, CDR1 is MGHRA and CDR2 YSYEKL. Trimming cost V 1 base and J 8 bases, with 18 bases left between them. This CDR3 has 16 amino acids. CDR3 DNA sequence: TGCGCCAGCAGCCAAGTCGGCAGGGAGCGGAGGTACATTCAGTACTTC. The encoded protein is CASSQVGRERRYIQYF.

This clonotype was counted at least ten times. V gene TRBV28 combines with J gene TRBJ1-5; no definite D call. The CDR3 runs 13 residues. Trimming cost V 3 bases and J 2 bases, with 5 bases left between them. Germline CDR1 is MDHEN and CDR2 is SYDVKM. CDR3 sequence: CASSFEGNQPQHF. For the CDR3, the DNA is TGTGCCAGCAGTTTCGAGGGCAATCAGCCCCAGCATTTT.

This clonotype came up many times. The CDR3 reads CASSQEENYLYNEQFF. CDR3 DNA: TGTGCCAGCAGCCAAGAGGAAAATTATTTATACAATGAGCAGTTCTTC. The rearrangement joins TRBV3-1 to TRBJ2-1, with unresolved D. Germline V gene lookup returns CDR1 LGHDT and CDR2 YNNKEL (reference sequence). The CDR3 runs to 16 residues. V dropped 0 bases and J dropped 4 bases, with 13 bases sitting between them.

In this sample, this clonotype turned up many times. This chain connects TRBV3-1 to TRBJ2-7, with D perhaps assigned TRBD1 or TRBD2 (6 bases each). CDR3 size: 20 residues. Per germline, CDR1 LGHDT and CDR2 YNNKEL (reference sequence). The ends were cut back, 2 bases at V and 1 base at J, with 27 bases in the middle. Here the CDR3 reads CASSQNVGGSQTGTSYEQYF. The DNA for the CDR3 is TGTGCCAGCAGCCAAAACGTCGGGGGCAGCCAAACAGGCACTTCCTACGAGCAGTACTTC.

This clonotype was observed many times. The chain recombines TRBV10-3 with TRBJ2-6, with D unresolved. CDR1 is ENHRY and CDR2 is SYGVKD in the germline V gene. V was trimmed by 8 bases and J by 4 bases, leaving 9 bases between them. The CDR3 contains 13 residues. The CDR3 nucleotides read TGTGCCATCGAGCCTGGAGGGGCCAACGTCCTGACTTTC. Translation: CAIEPGGANVLTF.

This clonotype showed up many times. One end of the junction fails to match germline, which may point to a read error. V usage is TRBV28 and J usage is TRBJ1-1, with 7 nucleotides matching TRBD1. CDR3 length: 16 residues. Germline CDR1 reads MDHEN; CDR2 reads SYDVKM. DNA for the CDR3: TGTGCCAGCAGTTCCCGCGTGTTGAGGGGGCCCCGGGTAGGGGGCTTT. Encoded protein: CASSSRVLRGPRVGGF.

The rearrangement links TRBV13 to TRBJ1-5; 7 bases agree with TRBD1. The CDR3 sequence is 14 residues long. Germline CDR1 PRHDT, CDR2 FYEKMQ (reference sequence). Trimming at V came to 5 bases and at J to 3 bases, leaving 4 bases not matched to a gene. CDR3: CASSMGQLNQPQHF. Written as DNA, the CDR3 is TGTGCCAGCAGCATGGGACAGCTCAATCAGCCCCAGCATTTT. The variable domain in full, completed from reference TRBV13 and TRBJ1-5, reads AAGVIQSPRHLIKEKRETATLKCYPIPRHDTVYWYQQGPGQDPQFLISFYEKMQSDKGSIPDRFSAQQFSDYHSELNMSSLELGDSALYFCASSMGQLNQPQHFGDGTRLSIL.

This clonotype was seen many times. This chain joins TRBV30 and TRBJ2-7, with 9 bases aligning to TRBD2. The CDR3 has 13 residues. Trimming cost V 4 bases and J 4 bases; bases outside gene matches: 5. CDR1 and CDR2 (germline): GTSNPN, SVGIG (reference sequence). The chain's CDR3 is CAWTVAGAYEQYF. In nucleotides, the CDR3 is TGTGCCTGGACCGTAGCGGGAGCATACGAGCAGTACTTC.

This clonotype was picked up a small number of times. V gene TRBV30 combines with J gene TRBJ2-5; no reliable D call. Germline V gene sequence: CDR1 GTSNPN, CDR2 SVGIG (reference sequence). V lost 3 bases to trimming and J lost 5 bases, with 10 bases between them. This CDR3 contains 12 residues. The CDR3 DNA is TGTGCCTGGAGGAAAACGGCTGAGACCCAGTACTTC. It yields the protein CAWRKTAETQYF.

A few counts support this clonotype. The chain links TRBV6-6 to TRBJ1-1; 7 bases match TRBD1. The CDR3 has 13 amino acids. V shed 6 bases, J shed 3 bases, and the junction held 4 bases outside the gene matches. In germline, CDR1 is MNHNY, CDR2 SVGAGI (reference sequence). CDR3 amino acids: CASREGQDTEAFF. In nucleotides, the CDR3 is TGTGCCAGCAGGGAAGGACAGGACACTGAAGCTTTCTTT.

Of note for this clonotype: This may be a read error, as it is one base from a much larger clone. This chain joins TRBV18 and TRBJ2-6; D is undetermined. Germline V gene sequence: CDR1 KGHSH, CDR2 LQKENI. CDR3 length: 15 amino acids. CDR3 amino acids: CVSSTRAAGANVLTF. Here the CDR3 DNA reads TGTGTCAGCTCCACTCGGGCGGCTGGGGCCAACGTCCTGACTTTC.

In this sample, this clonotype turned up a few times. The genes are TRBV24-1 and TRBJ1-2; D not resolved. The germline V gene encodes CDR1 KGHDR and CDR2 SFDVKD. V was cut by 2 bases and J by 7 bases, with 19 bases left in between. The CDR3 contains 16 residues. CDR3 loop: CATSDSARTDAAGYTF. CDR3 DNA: TGTGCCACCAGTGATTCCGCCCGAACTGATGCGGCTGGCTACACCTTC.

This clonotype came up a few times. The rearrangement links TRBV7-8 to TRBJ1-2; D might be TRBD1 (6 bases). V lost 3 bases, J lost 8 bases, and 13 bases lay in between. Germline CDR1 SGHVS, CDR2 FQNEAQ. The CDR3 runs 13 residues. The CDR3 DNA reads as TGTGCCAGCAGCTTGCGGGGGGCGCGCGGCTACACCTTC. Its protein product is CASSLRGARGYTF.

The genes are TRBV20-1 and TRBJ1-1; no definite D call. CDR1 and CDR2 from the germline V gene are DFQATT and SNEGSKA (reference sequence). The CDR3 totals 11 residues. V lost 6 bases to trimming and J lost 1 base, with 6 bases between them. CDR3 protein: CSASQNTEAFF. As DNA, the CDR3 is TGCAGTGCGTCTCAGAACACTGAAGCTTTCTTT.

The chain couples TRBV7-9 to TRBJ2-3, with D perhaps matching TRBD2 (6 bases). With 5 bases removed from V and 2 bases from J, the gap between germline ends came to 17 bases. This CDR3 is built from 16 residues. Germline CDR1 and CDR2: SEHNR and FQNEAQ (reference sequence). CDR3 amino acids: CASSQPPGLATDTQYF. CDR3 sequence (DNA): TGTGCCAGCAGCCAGCCACCGGGACTTGCCACAGATACGCAGTATTTT.